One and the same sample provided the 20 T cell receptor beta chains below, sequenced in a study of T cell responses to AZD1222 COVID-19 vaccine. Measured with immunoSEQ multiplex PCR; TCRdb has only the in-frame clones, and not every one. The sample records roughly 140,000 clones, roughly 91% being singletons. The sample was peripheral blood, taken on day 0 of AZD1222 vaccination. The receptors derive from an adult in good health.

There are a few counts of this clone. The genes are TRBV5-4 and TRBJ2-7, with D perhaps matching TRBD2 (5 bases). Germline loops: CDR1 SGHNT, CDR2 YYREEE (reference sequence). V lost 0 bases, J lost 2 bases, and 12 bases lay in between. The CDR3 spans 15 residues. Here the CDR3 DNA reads TGTGCCAGCAGCTTGGTGGGAGTCACTACCTACGAGCAGTACTTC. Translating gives CASSLVGVTTYEQYF.

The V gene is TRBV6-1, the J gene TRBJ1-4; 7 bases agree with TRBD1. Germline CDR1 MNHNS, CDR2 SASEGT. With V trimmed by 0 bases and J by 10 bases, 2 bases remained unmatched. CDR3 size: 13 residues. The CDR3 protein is CASSEAGQVKLFF. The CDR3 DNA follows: TGTGCCAGCAGTGAAGCCGGACAGGTAAAACTGTTTTTT.

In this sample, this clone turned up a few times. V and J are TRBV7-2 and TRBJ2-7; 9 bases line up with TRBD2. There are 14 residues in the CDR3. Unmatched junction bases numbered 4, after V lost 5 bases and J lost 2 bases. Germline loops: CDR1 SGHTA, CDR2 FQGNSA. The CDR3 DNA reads TGTGCCAGCAGCCCCCTAGCGGGACCCTACGAGCAGTACTTC. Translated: CASSPLAGPYEQYF.

CDR3 sequence: CASSHPANSENTEAFF. The CDR3 DNA reads TGTGCCAGCAGCCACCCAGCGAACAGTGAGAACACTGAAGCTTTCTTT. The rearrangement uses TRBV3-1 (or the pseudogene TRBV3-2) and TRBJ1-1, with no clear D. V gave up 3 bases and J gave up 1 base, with 15 bases separating them. Germline V lookup: CDR1 LGHDT, CDR2 YNNKEL (reference sequence). The CDR3 length is 16 residues.

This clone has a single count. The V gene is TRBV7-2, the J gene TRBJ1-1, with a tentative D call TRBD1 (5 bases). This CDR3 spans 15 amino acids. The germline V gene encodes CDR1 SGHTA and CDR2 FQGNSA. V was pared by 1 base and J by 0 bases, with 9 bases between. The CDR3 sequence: CASSLGGSLNTEAFF. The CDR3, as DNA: TGTGCCAGCAGCTTAGGGGGGAGCCTGAACACTGAAGCTTTCTTT.

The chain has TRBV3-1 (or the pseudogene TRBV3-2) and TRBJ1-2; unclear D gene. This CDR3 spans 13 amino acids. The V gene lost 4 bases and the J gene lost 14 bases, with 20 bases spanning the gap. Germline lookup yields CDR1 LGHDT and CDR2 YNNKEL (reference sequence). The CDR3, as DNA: TGTGCCAGCAGCCTCCAGGTTAGATTAAGGAAGACCTTC. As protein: CASSLQVRLRKTF.

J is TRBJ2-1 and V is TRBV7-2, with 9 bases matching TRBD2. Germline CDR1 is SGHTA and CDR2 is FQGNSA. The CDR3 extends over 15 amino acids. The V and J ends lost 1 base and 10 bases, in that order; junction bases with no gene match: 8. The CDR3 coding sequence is TGTGCCAGCAGCTTAGTAATTAGCGGGAGCGGGGAGCAGTTCTTC. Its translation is CASSLVISGSGEQFF.

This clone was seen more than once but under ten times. The CDR3 sequence is CASSIVGEDYYGYTF. The CDR3 DNA reads as TGTGCCAGTAGTATAGTTGGGGAGGATTACTATGGCTACACCTTC. The chain uses TRBV19 and TRBJ1-2; no reliable D call. Trimming took off 1 base at V and 3 bases at J, with 12 bases between the two ends. This CDR3 region has 15 residues. CDR1 is LNHDA and CDR2 is SQIVND in the germline V gene (reference sequence).

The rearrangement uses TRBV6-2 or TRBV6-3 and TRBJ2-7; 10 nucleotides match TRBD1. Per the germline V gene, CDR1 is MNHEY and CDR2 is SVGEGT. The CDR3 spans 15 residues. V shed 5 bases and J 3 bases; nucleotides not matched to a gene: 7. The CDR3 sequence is CASSAGQGGIYEQYF. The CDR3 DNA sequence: TGTGCCAGCAGTGCCGGACAGGGGGGGATCTACGAGCAGTACTTC.

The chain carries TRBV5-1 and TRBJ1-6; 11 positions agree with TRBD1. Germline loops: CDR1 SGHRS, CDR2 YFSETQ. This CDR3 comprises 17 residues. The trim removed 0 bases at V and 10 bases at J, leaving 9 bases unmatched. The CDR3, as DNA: TGCGCCAGCAGCTTGGAGGGACAGGGGGGTTTGAAGTCACCCCTCCACTTT. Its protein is CASSLEGQGGLKSPLHF.

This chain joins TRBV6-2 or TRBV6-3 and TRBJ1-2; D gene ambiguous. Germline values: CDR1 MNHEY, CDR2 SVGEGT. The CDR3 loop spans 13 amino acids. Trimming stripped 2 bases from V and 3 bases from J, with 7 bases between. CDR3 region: CASSYEDYYGYTF. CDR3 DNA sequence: TGTGCCAGCAGTTACGAGGATTACTATGGCTACACCTTC.

The CDR3 coding sequence is TGTGCCAGCAGCCCAGGGGGCGGTTTTAAGGGCTACACCTTC. Protein sequence: CASSPGGGFKGYTF. This rearrangement joins TRBV9 to TRBJ1-2; 8 nucleotides agree with TRBD1. CDR1 is SGDLS, CDR2 YYNGEE, per germline. The CDR3 is 14 amino acids. V shed 4 bases, J shed 8 bases, and the junction held 10 bases outside the gene matches.

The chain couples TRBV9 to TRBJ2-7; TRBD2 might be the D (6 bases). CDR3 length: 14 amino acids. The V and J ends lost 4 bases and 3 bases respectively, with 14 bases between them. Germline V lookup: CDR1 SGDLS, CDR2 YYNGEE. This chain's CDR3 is CASSFTSEGYEQYF. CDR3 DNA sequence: TGTGCCAGCAGCTTCACCTCGGAGGGCTACGAGCAGTACTTC. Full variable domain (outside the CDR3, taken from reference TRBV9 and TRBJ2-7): DSGVTQTPKHLITATGQRVTLRCSPRSGDLSVYWYQQSLDQGLQFLIQYYNGEERAKGNILERFSAQQFPDLHSELNLSSLELGDSALYFCASSFTSEGYEQYFGPGTRLTVT.

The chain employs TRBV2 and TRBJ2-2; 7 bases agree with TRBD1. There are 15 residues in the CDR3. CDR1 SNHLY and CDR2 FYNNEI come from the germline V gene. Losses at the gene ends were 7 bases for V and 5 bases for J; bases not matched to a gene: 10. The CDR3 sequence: CASTRDSLETGELFF. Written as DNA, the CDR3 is TGTGCCAGCACCAGGGACAGCCTAGAAACCGGGGAGCTGTTTTTT.

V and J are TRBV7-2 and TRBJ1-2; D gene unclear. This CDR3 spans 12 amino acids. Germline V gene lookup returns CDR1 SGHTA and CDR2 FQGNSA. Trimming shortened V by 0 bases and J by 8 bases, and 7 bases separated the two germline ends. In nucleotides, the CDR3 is TGTGCCAGCAGCTTAGCGGCGGGCGGCTACACCTTC. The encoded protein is CASSLAAGGYTF.

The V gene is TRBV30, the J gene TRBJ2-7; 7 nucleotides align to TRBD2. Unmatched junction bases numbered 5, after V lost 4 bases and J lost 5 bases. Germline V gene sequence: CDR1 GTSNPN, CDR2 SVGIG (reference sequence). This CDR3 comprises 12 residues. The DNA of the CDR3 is TGTGCCTGGACCGCGGGAGCGGACGAGCAGTACTTC. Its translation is CAWTAGADEQYF.

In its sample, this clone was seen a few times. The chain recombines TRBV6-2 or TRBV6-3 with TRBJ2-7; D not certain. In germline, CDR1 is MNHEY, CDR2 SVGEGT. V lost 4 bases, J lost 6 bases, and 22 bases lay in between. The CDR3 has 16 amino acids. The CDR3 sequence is CASSSLALSRLGEQYF. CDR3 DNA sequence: TGTGCCAGCAGTTCTCTGGCCCTCAGTCGCCTTGGCGAGCAGTACTTC.

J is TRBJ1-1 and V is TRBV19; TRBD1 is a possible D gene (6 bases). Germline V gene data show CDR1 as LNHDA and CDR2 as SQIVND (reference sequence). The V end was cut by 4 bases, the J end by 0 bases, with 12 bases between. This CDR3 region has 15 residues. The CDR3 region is CASSTPGAMNTEAFF. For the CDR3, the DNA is TGTGCCAGTAGTACCCCGGGGGCCATGAACACTGAAGCTTTCTTT.

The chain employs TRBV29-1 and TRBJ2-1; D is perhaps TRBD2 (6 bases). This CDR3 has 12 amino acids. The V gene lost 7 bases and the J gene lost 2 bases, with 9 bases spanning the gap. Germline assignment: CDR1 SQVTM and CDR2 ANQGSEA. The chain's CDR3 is CSGGGAYNEQFF. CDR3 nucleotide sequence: TGCAGCGGAGGAGGGGCCTACAATGAGCAGTTCTTC.

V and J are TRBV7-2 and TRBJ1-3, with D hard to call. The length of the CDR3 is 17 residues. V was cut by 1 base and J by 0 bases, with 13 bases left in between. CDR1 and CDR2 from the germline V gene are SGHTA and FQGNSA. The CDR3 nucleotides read TGTGCCAGCAGCTTAGATCTTCGTAGGGACTCTGGAAACACCATATATTTT. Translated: CASSLDLRRDSGNTIYF.